The 2 T cell receptor beta chains below come from one sample, sequenced in a study of vaccination and CD4 T cells after COVID-19. An Oncomine TCR Beta short-read assay was used to sequence the DNA from cultured CD4+ T cells. TCRdb fed the PCR reads into MiXCR, producing one record per CDR3 protein. The repertoire holds some 13,000 distinct CDR3 sequences, with around 40% as singletons. These TCRs' antigens remain unknown. Treatment meaning: roughly 10-day PBMC culture with coronavirus spike peptide pools or control peptides (ViraFEST assay). Sequencing was carried out using CD4+ T cells from blood, cultured in vitro. These receptors were taken from a human donor who had recovered from COVID-19.

V is TRBV20-1 and J is TRBJ1-5, with a tentative D call TRBD1 (6 bases). CDR3 size: 13 residues. V was cut by 3 bases and J by 2 bases, with 8 bases left in between. Germline CDR1 reads DFQATT; CDR2 reads SNEGSKA (reference sequence). The chain's CDR3 is CSARGARNQPQHF. The CDR3 DNA is TGCAGTGCTAGGGGGGCGCGCAATCAGCCCCAGCATTTT.

This clonotype was picked up a small number of times. The CDR3 sequence: CAISEPGRGHRSGELFF. The CDR3 bases are TGTGCCATCAGTGAACCGGGGAGGGGCCACCGCTCCGGGGAGCTGTTTTTT. This sequence joins TRBV10-3 and TRBJ2-2; 7 nucleotides match TRBD2. CDR3 size: 17 residues. Germline lookup yields CDR1 ENHRY and CDR2 SYGVKD. Losses at the gene ends were 3 bases for V and 6 bases for J; bases not matched to a gene: 13.